The sequence of this T cell receptor (beta chain) was determined in a study of blood T cell repertoires in COVID-19. Study-wide background: From the United States, Italy and Spain came samples of acute and convalescent COVID-19.

TCRdb's copy holds only in-frame clones and misses some; the assay was immunoSEQ multiplex PCR. The sample lists more than 15,000 clones, roughly 81% occurring once. The V segment lost 10 bases and the J segment 4 bases; nucleotides outside the gene matches: 10. Germline V gene sequence: CDR1 ENHRY, CDR2 SYGVKD. The length of the CDR3 is 15 residues. The chain has TRBV10-3 and TRBJ2-1, with TRBD1 matching over 10 bases. The TCR originated in a man aged 60 to 75 with acute or convalescent COVID-19. Specimen: peripheral blood. The CDR3 region is CATLEGTGVYNEQFF. In nucleotides, the CDR3 is TGTGCCACCCTCGAAGGGACAGGGGTTTACAATGAGCAGTTCTTC.